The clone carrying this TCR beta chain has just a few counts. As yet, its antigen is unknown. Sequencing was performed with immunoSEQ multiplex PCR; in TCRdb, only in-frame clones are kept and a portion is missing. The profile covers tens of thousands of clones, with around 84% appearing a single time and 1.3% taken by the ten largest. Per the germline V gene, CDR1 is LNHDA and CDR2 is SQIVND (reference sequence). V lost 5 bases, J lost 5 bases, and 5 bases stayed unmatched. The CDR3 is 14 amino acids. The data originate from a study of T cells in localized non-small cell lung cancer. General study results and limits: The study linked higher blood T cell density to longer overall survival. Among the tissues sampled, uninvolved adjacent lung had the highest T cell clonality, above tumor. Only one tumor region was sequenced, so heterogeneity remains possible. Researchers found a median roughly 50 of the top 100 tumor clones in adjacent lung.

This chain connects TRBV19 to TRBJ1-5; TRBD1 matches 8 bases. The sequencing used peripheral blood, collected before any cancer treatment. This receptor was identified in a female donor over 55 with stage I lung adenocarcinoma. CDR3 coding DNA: TGTGCCAGTAGTCTGACAGGGGTGGATCAGCCCCAGCATTTT. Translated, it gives CASSLTGVDQPQHF.